This T cell receptor (beta chain) originates from a study of blood T cell repertoires in COVID-19 (dated by TCRdb to 2020 to 2021). The study in broad terms: Samples from collaborators originated in the United States, Italy and Spain and spanned both the acute and convalescent phases of COVID-19. Subjects who had been exposed to COVID-19, were actively infected with it, or had recovered from it provided the deeply sampled blood TCRbeta repertoires that made up the dataset. The material from the prospective study consisted of cDNA or gDNA derived from T cells, B-cell-depleted T cells, or PBMCs. Where available, HLA class I and class II types were taken from metadata supplied by the sample provider and were not determined by assay-based typing. Samples were obtained from the ongoing ImmuneRACE study (first 160 participants) and from about 1,300 subjects provided by 6 global collaborators. A de-identified subject ID, COVID-19 status, age in years and sex were almost always included in the sample metadata. The repertoires were released in a freely available public database meant as a resource for research on the immune response to SARS-CoV-2.

Whole blood was collected in K2EDTA tubes by collaborating institutions according to the institutions' own protocols. For TCRbeta analysis, collaborators shipped samples as frozen whole blood, isolated PBMCs, or DNA extracted from either of those sample types. A word on this clone: Which antigen it targets is not known. One base away there is no much larger clone; base qualities are not given.

CDR1 and CDR2 were assigned from the germline V gene as MDHEN and SYDVKM. Trimming removed 5 bases from V and 2 bases from J, leaving 15 bases between the germline ends. The CDR3 runs 15 amino acids, cysteine and phenylalanine included. Kept here is only the CDR3 DNA, which spans 45 bases and is read in frame from base 1. TCRbeta CDR3 regions were amplified from genomic DNA using the immunoSEQ Assay, a bias-controlled multiplex PCR. The paper's data handling went like this. The number of nucleated cells in each sample was estimated by amplification of reference gene primers within the assay. To quantify the absolute abundance of each unique TCRbeta CDR3 rearrangement, sequence reads were collapsed and filtered. For each sample, productive Simpson clonality was calculated as the square root of Simpson's diversity index over productive rearrangements. In TCRdb, the immuneACCESS table is reduced to in-frame sequences with V and J assigned. These tables do not hold every clone; where another copy was compared, an unresolved V gene accounts for under half, and the others remain unexplained. V and J calls and clone size are as listed in that table; D and trimming were resolved from the DNA. The sample data list roughly 45,000 clones, and about 81% of these were observed just once. Of the sample, nearly 4.5% falls within the top ten clones.

Overall results and qualifications from the work: Clinical and demographic metadata were provided uncurated, with the amount varying by source and participant.

Recombination linked TRBV28 to TRBJ1-1, and TRBD1 may be the D gene, going by 5 matching bases. The sequence was obtained from a man aged 50-60 years with active COVID-19. Sequencing input: peripheral blood. The CDR3 protein sequence reads: CASSEPGLINTEAFF. The DNA is as follows: TGTGCCAGCAGTGAACCGGGACTGATCAACACTGAAGCTTTCTTT.